The text below deals with one TCR beta chain. Its antigen is as yet unknown. This specimen comes from a study of cytomegalovirus exposure and HLA in healthy donors. Whole-study results and caveats: The dataset shows that most TCR sequences were rare, while some public TCRs occurred in many donors.

Germline V gene sequence: CDR1 MDHEN, CDR2 SYDVKM. Trimming pared 5 bases from V and 2 bases from J, leaving 10 bases between. The CDR3 contains 14 residues. It was with 60 Vbeta and 13 Jbeta primers that the PCR ran. TCRdb's copy holds only in-frame clones and misses some; the assay was immunoSEQ multiplex PCR. This table holds around 190,000 clones, about four fifths found once. The sequencing input was PBMCs. V gene TRBV28 combines with J gene TRBJ2-1, with TRBD1 as a possible D gene (6 bases). The clonotype was recovered from a woman aged 25 to 45 in good health and CMV-seropositive. This CDR3 is CASSAEGAYNEQFF. The CDR3 nucleotides read TGTGCCAGCAGTGCTGAGGGGGCCTACAATGAGCAGTTCTTC.